Presented here are 15 T cell receptor beta chains from one specimen sequenced in a study of regulatory T cells in long-lasting Graves disease. HTBI primers from iRepertoire and Arm-PCR of CDR3 regions yielded the TCR beta libraries. Each CDR3 protein gets one entry after TCRdb re-called the multiplex PCR reads with MiXCR. The sample includes roughly 400,000 distinct CDR3 sequences, less than 25% of them seen just once. Time point noted: persistent/refractory GD, antithyroid drugs over 5 years with positive TRAb. The TCR library was made from RNA extracted from PBMCs. Sample: peripheral blood mononuclear cells (PBMCs), taken when the disease was refractory, from a patient treated with antithyroid drugs. The receptors come from a female donor with Graves disease.

This clonotype has more than one count but fewer than ten. CDR3 protein: CASRTTSTEQYF. The CDR3, as DNA: TGTGCCAGCAGGACCACCAGCACCGAGCAGTACTTC. This rearrangement joins TRBV6-1 to TRBJ2-7; D is undetermined. V was clipped by 6 bases and J by 6 bases, with 12 bases between them. The CDR3 covers 12 residues. Germline V gives CDR1 MNHNS, CDR2 SASEGT.

The chain couples TRBV27 to TRBJ2-7, with 11 bases aligning to TRBD2. Losses at the gene ends were 6 bases for V and 2 bases for J; bases not matched to a gene: 6. Germline assignment: CDR1 MNHEY and CDR2 SMNVEV (reference sequence). The CDR3 covers 15 residues. CDR3 residues: CASRDVSGRAYEQYF. Here the CDR3 DNA reads TGTGCCAGCAGGGACGTTAGCGGGAGGGCCTACGAGCAGTACTTC.

This clonotype was counted many times. The chain links TRBV28 to TRBJ2-7; 7 bases agree with TRBD2. Germline CDR1 is MDHEN and CDR2 is SYDVKM. V was clipped by 5 bases and J by 2 bases; unmatched bases: 9. CDR3 length equals 15 residues. The CDR3 nucleotides are TGTGCCAGCAGTGAAGCGGGGAGTCCCACCTACGAGCAGTACTTC. Protein: CASSEAGSPTYEQYF.

This rearrangement joins TRBV11-2 to TRBJ1-3, with a tentative D call TRBD1 (5 bases). This CDR3 spans 15 amino acids. V was cut by 0 bases and J by 4 bases, with 10 bases left in between. The V gene's germline CDR1 is SGHAT and CDR2 FQNNGV. CDR3 sequence: CASSLDKGFGNTIYF. In nucleotides, the CDR3 is TGTGCCAGCAGCTTAGATAAGGGGTTCGGAAACACCATATATTTT.

This clonotype occurred a few times. The CDR3 spells CASSVGTTDTQYF. The CDR3 DNA follows: TGTGCCAGCAGCGTCGGGACCACAGATACGCAGTATTTT. The chain combines TRBV11-3 with TRBJ2-3, with D possibly being TRBD1 or TRBD2 (5 bases each). Germline lookup yields CDR1 SGHNT and CDR2 YENEEA. CDR3 length: 13 residues. With 5 bases removed from V and 2 bases from J, the gap between germline ends came to 8 bases.

The table lists this clonotype with many counts. The chain is built from TRBV30 and TRBJ1-2; D gene ambiguous. V dropped 4 bases and J dropped 1 base, with 7 bases sitting between them. The germline V gene encodes CDR1 GTSNPN and CDR2 SVGIG (reference sequence). The CDR3 runs to 12 residues. CDR3 coding DNA: TGTGCCTGGATAAGGCGTAACTATGGCTACACCTTC. As protein: CAWIRRNYGYTF.

This clonotype was observed a few times. At one boundary the junction diverges from the germline segment, which might be a read error. The gene calls are TRBV7-2 and TRBJ2-7, with D possibly TRBD2 on 6 matching bases. The CDR3 loop spans 16 amino acids. In germline, CDR1 is SGHTA, CDR2 FQGNSA. CDR3 nucleotides: TGTGCCAGCAGCTTAGAAGGGCCCCTAGCGCCCTACGGGCAGTACTTC. This sequence encodes CASSLEGPLAPYGQYF. The full variable domain, completed using reference TRBV7-2 and TRBJ2-7, is GAGVSQSPSNKVTEKGKDVELRCDPISGHTALYWYRQSLGQGLEFLIYFQGNSAPDKSGLPSDRFSAERTGGSVSTLTIQRTQQEDSAVYLCASSLEGPLAPYGQYFGPGTRLTVT.

This clonotype appeared many times. The chain links TRBV2 to TRBJ2-5; 7 bases map to TRBD1. V lost 8 bases, J lost 2 bases, and 5 bases stayed unmatched. This CDR3 spans 13 amino acids. CDR1 is SNHLY, CDR2 FYNNEI, per germline. CDR3 amino acids: CASGPGQQETQYF. Here the CDR3 DNA reads TGTGCCAGCGGGCCGGGACAGCAAGAGACCCAGTACTTC.

This clonotype was counted only a few times. The J gene is TRBJ1-1, the V gene TRBV6-1, with D perhaps matching TRBD1 (5 bases). The CDR3 runs to 13 residues. Trimming pared 5 bases from V and 2 bases from J, leaving 9 bases between. Germline assignment: CDR1 MNHNS and CDR2 SASEGT. CDR3 in amino acids: CASSRDVNTEAFF. The CDR3 nucleotides read TGTGCCAGCAGTAGGGACGTAAACACTGAAGCTTTCTTT.

The chain recombines TRBV3-1 with TRBJ2-7, with D unclear. Trimming removed 0 bases at V and 6 bases at J, with 12 bases between. Germline-derived CDR1 and CDR2 are LGHDT and YNNKEL (reference sequence). The CDR3 is 14 residues long. The CDR3 region is CASSQDAVVVEQYF. CDR3 coding DNA: TGTGCCAGCAGCCAAGATGCGGTAGTAGTCGAGCAGTACTTC.

Only a few counts were recorded for this clonotype. V gene TRBV28 combines with J gene TRBJ2-1; TRBD2 is a possible D gene (6 bases). The CDR3 runs 15 residues. CDR1 and CDR2 (germline): MDHEN, SYDVKM. Here the CDR3 reads CAMSKGRNARRGQFF. CDR3 DNA sequence: TGTGCTATGTCTAAGGGGAGGAACGCCCGAAGAGGGCAGTTCTTC.

This clonotype was counted between two and nine times. This chain connects TRBV20-1 to TRBJ1-6; 8 nucleotides agree with TRBD1. The CDR3 sequence is 13 residues long. CDR1 and CDR2 from the germline V gene are DFQATT and SNEGSKA (reference sequence). The V segment lost 5 bases and the J segment 6 bases; nucleotides outside the gene matches: 3. CDR3 loop: CSADRGGNSPLHF. As DNA, the CDR3 is TGCAGTGCTGACAGGGGCGGTAATTCACCCCTCCACTTT.

This clonotype was found a few times. This rearrangement joins TRBV20-1 to TRBJ2-7, with a tentative D call TRBD2 (5 bases). Trimming pared 3 bases from V and 0 bases from J, leaving 12 bases between. Germline CDR1 and CDR2: DFQATT and SNEGSKA (reference sequence). This CDR3 is 14 amino acids long. This CDR3 is CSASLPGISYEQYF. The CDR3, as DNA: TGCAGTGCTAGCCTTCCGGGGATCTCCTACGAGCAGTACTTC.

J is TRBJ2-4 and V is TRBV7-2; possibly TRBD2 for D (6 bases). Germline CDR1 is SGHTA and CDR2 is FQGNSA. The CDR3 runs to 18 residues. Trimming removed 3 bases from V and 0 bases from J, with 18 bases in between. CDR3 coding DNA: TGTGCCAGCAGCTTCCCCCGAGGAGGGCCACTAGCCAAAAACATTCAGTACTTC. It translates to CASSFPRGGPLAKNIQYF.

The chain carries TRBV2 and TRBJ1-3; D remains unclear. The CDR3 has 14 residues. Germline CDR1 SNHLY, CDR2 FYNNEI. The ends were cut back, 5 bases at V and 0 bases at J, with 8 bases in the middle. The CDR3 spells CASSQELSGNTIYF. CDR3 DNA: TGTGCCAGCAGTCAGGAGCTCTCTGGAAACACCATATATTTT.